This is a list of T cell receptor beta chains from one sample in a study of post-analysis software for immune sequencing data. TCRdb processed the PCR reads anew with MiXCR; each CDR3 protein has one entry. Of about 820,000 distinct CDR3 sequences listed, approximately 53% are singletons. Input material: blood. All receptors derive from a girl aged 10 to 17 with multiple sclerosis. The CDR3 runs from the conserved cysteine through the conserved F or W. The D gene is left open where the match is weak. Rows give clone size only sometimes, using once, few, many, or a class for an expanded clone.

J | size | length | D | V | CDR3 | DNA
TRBJ1-5 | . | 17 | TRBD1 | TRBV7-2 | CASSIQGRQGATQPQHF | TGTGCCAGCAGCATACAAGGGCGGCAGGGGGCTACTCAGCCCCAGCATTTT
TRBJ2-3 | . | 15 | TRBD2 | TRBV12-3/TRBV12-4 | CASSPSGAYTDTQYF | TGTGCCAGCAGTCCTAGCGGGGCGTACACAGATACGCAGTATTTT
TRBJ2-4 | . | 16 | TRBD2 | TRBV5-1 | CASSLRQREAKNIQYF | TGCGCCAGCAGCTTGAGGCAGCGGGAGGCCAAAAACATTCAGTACTTC
TRBJ2-3 | . | 15 | TRBD2 | TRBV15 | CATSRGEEEADTQYF | TGTGCCACGAGTCGGGGGGAGGAGGAGGCAGATACGCAGTATTTT
TRBJ2-3 | few | 14 | . | TRBV4-1 | CASSQELESDTQYF | TGCGCCAGCAGCCAAGAATTGGAGTCAGATACGCAGTATTTT
TRBJ1-2 | . | 15 | . | TRBV5-1 | CASSFGGTNNYGYTF | TGCGCCAGCAGCTTCGGGGGCACAAATAACTATGGCTACACCTTC
TRBJ2-7 | . | 15 | . | TRBV12-3/TRBV12-4 | CASRGDLGPTYEQYF | TGTGCCAGCAGGGGCGACCTAGGACCCACCTACGAGCAGTACTTC
TRBJ2-7 | few | 14 | . | TRBV27 | CASTGLVGSYEQYF | TGTGCCAGCACGGGGCTCGTGGGGTCCTACGAGCAGTACTTC
TRBJ2-7 | few | 13 | . | TRBV20-1 | CSAQGPGLYEQYF | TGCAGTGCTCAGGGCCCGGGTCTCTACGAGCAGTACTTC
TRBJ2-1 | . | 19 | TRBD1 | TRBV5-1 | CASSLASIPGQFLAYEQFF | TGCGCCAGCAGCTTGGCGTCAATCCCGGGACAGTTTCTGGCCTACGAGCAGTTCTTC
TRBJ1-2 | once | 15 | . | TRBV6-2/TRBV6-3 | CASSYLPLDTYGYTF | TGTGCCAGCAGTTACCTCCCCCTGGACACGTATGGCTACACCTTC
TRBJ1-4 | . | 16 | . | TRBV14 | CASSQERSRHKEKLFF | TGTGCCAGCAGCCAAGAGAGATCGAGACACAAGGAAAAACTGTTTTTT
TRBJ2-1 | . | 12 | . | TRBV29-1 | CSTNRGPNEQFF | TGCAGCACAAATCGGGGCCCCAATGAGCAGTTCTTC
TRBJ2-5 | once | 15 | TRBD2 | TRBV12-3/TRBV12-4 | CASSLLGTKQETQYF | TGTGCCAGCAGTTTATTAGGGACTAAACAAGAGACCCAGTACTTC
TRBJ2-7 | few | 14 | . | TRBV7-9 | CASSLNTGSYEQYF | TGTGCCAGCAGCTTAAACACTGGCTCCTACGAGCAGTACTTC
TRBJ2-7 | . | 19 | TRBD1 | TRBV20-1 | CSARDAHSPKTGGWYEQYF | TGCAGTGCTAGAGATGCCCATTCACCGAAGACAGGGGGCTGGTACGAGCAGTACTTC
TRBJ1-1 | once | 15 | . | TRBV5-1 | CASSLSPLRDTEAFF | TGCGCCAGCAGCTTGTCCCCTCTGAGGGACACTGAAGCTTTCTTT
TRBJ2-7 | . | 14 | . | TRBV21-1 | CASATGTGFYEQYF | TGTGCCAGCGCAACCGGGACAGGGTTCTACGAGCAGTACTTC
TRBJ2-5 | . | 13 | . | TRBV29-1 | CSVVRLGGETQYF | TGCAGCGTTGTCCGACTCGGGGGAGAGACCCAGTACTTC
TRBJ2-1 | . | 17 | TRBD2 | TRBV25-1 | CASSVTSGRASYNEQFF | TGTGCCAGCAGTGTGACTAGCGGGAGGGCCAGCTACAATGAGCAGTTCTTC
TRBJ2-7 | . | 13 | . | TRBV6-1 | CASGGTPTYEQYF | TGTGCCAGCGGCGGGACACCTACCTACGAGCAGTACTTC
TRBJ2-1 | . | 16 | TRBD2 | TRBV7-2 | CASSLKAGVTYNEQFF | TGTGCCAGCAGCTTAAAAGCGGGGGTCACCTACAATGAGCAGTTCTTC
TRBJ1-5 | . | 15 | . | TRBV18 | CASSPMTSGDQPQHF | TGTGCCAGCTCACCAATGACCTCAGGGGATCAGCCCCAGCATTTT
TRBJ2-7 | . | 15 | TRBD2 | TRBV20-1 | CSARDIASGSYEQYF | TGCAGTGCTAGAGATATCGCTAGCGGGAGTTACGAGCAGTACTTC
TRBJ2-1 | . | 13 | . | TRBV10-3 | CAISESRGNEQFF | TGTGCCATCAGTGAGTCGCGGGGTAATGAGCAGTTCTTC
TRBJ2-7 | . | 15 | TRBD2 | TRBV5-1 | CASSLEATSGREQYF | TGCGCCAGCAGCTTGGAGGCGACTAGCGGGCGGGAGCAGTACTTC
TRBJ2-7 | . | 14 | . | TRBV20-1 | CSASAPVRANEQYF | TGCAGTGCTAGTGCTCCAGTTAGGGCAAACGAGCAGTACTTC
TRBJ2-7 | once | 14 | TRBD2 | TRBV6-2/TRBV6-3 | CASRLLAGAYEQYF | TGTGCCAGCAGACTATTAGCGGGGGCCTACGAGCAGTACTTC
TRBJ2-3 | once | 19 | . | TRBV11-2 | CASSLDHRGPWLGTDTQYF | TGTGCCAGCAGCTTAGATCACCGGGGACCCTGGTTAGGCACAGATACGCAGTATTTT
TRBJ2-7 | few | 12 | . | TRBV7-9 | CASSSDNYEQYF | TGTGCCAGCAGCTCGGACAATTACGAGCAGTACTTC
TRBJ2-4 | . | 14 | TRBD1 | TRBV20-1 | CSAPKTGSKNIQYF | TGCAGTGCTCCCAAGACAGGGTCCAAAAACATTCAGTACTTC
TRBJ2-3 | . | 15 | . | TRBV5-5 | CASSLRGQLLNTQYF | TGTGCCAGCAGCTTACGGGGTCAATTGTTGAATACGCAGTATTTT
TRBJ2-3 | . | 13 | . | TRBV20-1 | CSEIRQKGDTQYF | TGCAGCGAGATAAGACAGAAAGGGGATACGCAGTATTTT
TRBJ2-1 | . | 16 | . | TRBV2 | CASSESRVGIYNEQFF | TGTGCCAGCAGTGAATCTCGAGTGGGCATATACAATGAGCAGTTCTTC
TRBJ2-5 | once | 14 | . | TRBV7-7 | CATSFNTGQETQYF | TGTGCCACCTCGTTTAATACCGGACAAGAGACCCAGTACTTC